The source of this T cell receptor beta chain is a study of shared clonotypes between healthy human individuals. Regarding the study as a whole: Clonotype sharing among donors was thought likely to change with sequencing depth.

J was trimmed by 7 bases and V by 3 bases; bases with no gene match: 10. The CDR3 has 14 residues. Germline V gene data show CDR1 as SQVTM and CDR2 as ANQGSEA. Deep-level running was used for the assay. Unsorted PBMCs provided DNA that was sequenced on ten immunoSEQ deep assay plates. TCRdb's table, derived via immunoSEQ multiplex PCR, lists solely in-frame clones and lacks some. The sample consists of about 510,000 clones, around 74% of them appearing once. On this clone itself: Its antigen is unidentified.

The gene calls are TRBV29-1 and TRBJ2-7; TRBD1 matches 9 bases. The clonotype originates from a woman aged 40-49 years in good health. Some clones in this sample may be carry-over from other donors' samples. The sequencing input was PBMCs. The CDR3 spells CSVDVTGGLQEQYF. CDR3 nucleotides: TGCAGCGTTGACGTGACAGGGGGTCTGCAGGAGCAGTACTTC.